The text below deals with one T cell receptor (beta chain). The target antigen is unknown. This sample is part of a study of T cells expressing NK-cell markers. Study as a whole: According to the study, TCR beta repertoires originated from sorted CD3+CD56+NKG2C+, CD3+CD56+NKG2C- and CD3+CD56-NKG2C+ T cells. Seven of the eight sequenced donors were HCMV-seropositive; one was seronegative.

Study results and caveats: Dominant NKG2C+ clonotypes made up about 1.0-7.5% of CD8+ T cells in roughly 6 donors.

The V gene's germline CDR1 is SEHNR and CDR2 FQNEAQ (reference sequence). The CDR3 is 13 amino acids. TCRdb reanalyzed the 5' RACE reads, giving one entry per CDR3 protein sequence and no DNA. This repertoire includes under 600,000 distinct CDR3 sequences. The sequencing input was blood T cells: a sorted CD56 or NKG2C T cell subset, CD4+ or CD8+ T cells, or bulk PBMC T cells (not recorded which). V usage is TRBV7-9 and J usage is TRBJ1-6; lacking DNA, the TRBD1 call made by TCRdb goes unchecked. The sequence derives from a woman between 50 and 59 years old in good health. The CDR3 sequence: CASSLDQGLSLHF.